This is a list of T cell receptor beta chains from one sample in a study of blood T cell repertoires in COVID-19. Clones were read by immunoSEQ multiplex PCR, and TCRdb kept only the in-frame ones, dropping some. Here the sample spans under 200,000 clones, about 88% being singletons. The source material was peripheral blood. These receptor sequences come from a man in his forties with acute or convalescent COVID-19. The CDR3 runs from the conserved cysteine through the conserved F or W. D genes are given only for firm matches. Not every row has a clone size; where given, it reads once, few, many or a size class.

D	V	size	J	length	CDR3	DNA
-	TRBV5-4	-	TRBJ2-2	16	CASSPPGTVNTGELFF	TGTGCCAGCAGCCCCCCCGGGACTGTGAACACCGGGGAGCTGTTTTTT
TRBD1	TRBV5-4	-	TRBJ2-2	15	CASRSGTGKTGELFF	TGTGCCAGCAGATCCGGGACAGGGAAAACCGGGGAGCTGTTTTTT
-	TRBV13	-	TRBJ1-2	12	CASAGANYGYTF	TGTGCCAGCGCGGGGGCTAACTATGGCTACACCTTC
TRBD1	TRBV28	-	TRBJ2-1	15	CASMSWTGGHNEQFF	TGTGCCAGCATGTCTTGGACAGGGGGTCACAATGAGCAGTTCTTC
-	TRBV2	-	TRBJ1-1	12	CASEGGGTEAFF	TGTGCCAGTGAGGGGGGGGGCACTGAAGCTTTCTTT
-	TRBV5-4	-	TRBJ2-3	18	CASSSPVGPSASTDTQYF	TGTGCCAGCAGCTCCCCTGTCGGTCCTTCCGCTAGCACAGATACGCAGTATTTT
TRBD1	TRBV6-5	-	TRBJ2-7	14	CASGQGGISYEQYF	TGTGCCAGCGGACAAGGGGGCATCTCCTACGAGCAGTACTTC
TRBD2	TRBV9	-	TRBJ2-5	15	CASSVGGGLQETQYF	TGTGCCAGCAGCGTAGGCGGGGGTCTTCAAGAGACCCAGTACTTC
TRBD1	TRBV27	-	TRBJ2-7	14	CASSPLRGQAEQYF	TGTGCCAGCAGTCCGCTCAGGGGGCAGGCCGAGCAGTACTTC
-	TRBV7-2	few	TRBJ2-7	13	CASSLGRDYEQYF	TGTGCCAGCAGCTTAGGTCGGGACTACGAGCAGTACTTC
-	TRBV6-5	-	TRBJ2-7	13	CASRRRAIGEQYF	TGTGCCAGCAGACGCAGGGCGATAGGGGAGCAGTACTTC
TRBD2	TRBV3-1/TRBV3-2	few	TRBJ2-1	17	CASSQVVVAGVYNEQFF	TGTGCCAGCAGCCAAGTGGTGGTAGCGGGGGTCTACAATGAGCAGTTCTTC
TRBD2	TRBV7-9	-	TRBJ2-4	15	CASTGGRVSENIQYF	TGTGCCAGCACCGGAGGGAGGGTTAGCGAAAACATTCAGTACTTC
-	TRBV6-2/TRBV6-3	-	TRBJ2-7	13	CASSYTGLREQYF	TGTGCCAGCAGTTATACAGGGTTGCGCGAGCAGTACTTC
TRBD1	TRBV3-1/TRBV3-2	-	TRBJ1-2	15	CASSQGGQGTYGYTF	TGTGCCAGCAGCCAAGGCGGACAGGGGACCTATGGCTACACCTTC
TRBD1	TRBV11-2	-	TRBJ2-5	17	CASSLWSDRGLRETQYF	TGTGCCAGCAGCTTATGGTCTGACAGGGGGCTGAGGGAGACCCAGTACTTC
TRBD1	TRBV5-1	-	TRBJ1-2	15	CASSLGWTGVYGYTF	TGCGCCAGCAGCTTGGGGTGGACAGGGGTCTATGGCTACACCTTC
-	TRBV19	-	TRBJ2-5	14	CASSIVTGWETQYF	TGTGCCAGTAGTATTGTTACAGGCTGGGAGACCCAGTACTTC
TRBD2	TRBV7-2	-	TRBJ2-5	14	CASSPGLAKETQYF	TGTGCCAGCAGCCCGGGACTAGCGAAAGAGACCCAGTACTTC
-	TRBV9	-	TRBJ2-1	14	CASSVAGAHNEQFF	TGTGCCAGCAGCGTCGCGGGGGCCCACAATGAGCAGTTCTTC
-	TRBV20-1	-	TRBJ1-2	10	CSPVDYGYTF	TGCAGCCCGGTGGACTATGGCTACACCTTC
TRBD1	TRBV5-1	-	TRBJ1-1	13	CASSRDSYTEAFF	TGCGCCAGCAGCCGGGACAGCTACACTGAAGCTTTCTTT
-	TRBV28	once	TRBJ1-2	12	CASISGLDGYTF	TGTGCCAGCATTTCGGGTTTGGATGGCTACACCTTC
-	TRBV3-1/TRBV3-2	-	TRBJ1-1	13	CASRPGGELEAFF	TGTGCCAGCAGACCCGGCGGGGAGCTTGAAGCTTTCTTT
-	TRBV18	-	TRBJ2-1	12	CASSPGSERQFF	TGTGCCAGCTCACCAGGCAGCGAGCGGCAGTTCTTC
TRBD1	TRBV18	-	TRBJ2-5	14	CASSYDRGRETQYF	TGTGCCAGCTCATACGACAGGGGTCGGGAGACCCAGTACTTC
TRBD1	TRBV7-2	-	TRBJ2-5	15	CASRATGGAGETQYF	TGTGCCAGCAGAGCTACAGGGGGCGCCGGGGAGACCCAGTACTTC
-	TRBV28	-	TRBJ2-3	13	CASSFRPTDTQYF	TGTGCCAGCAGTTTCAGGCCCACAGATACGCAGTATTTT